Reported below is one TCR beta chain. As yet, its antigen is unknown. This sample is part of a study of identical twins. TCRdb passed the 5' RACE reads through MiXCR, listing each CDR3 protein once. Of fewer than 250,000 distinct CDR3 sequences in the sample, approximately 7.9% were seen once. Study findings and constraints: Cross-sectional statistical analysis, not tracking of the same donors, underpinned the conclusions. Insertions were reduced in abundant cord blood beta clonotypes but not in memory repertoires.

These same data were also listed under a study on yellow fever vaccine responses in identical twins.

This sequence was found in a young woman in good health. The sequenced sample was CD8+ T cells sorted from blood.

The CDR3 region has the DNA TGCAGCATCCGGACTAGCGGGATCTACACCGGGGAGCTGTTTTTT. It yields the protein CSIRTSGIYTGELFF. The chain joins TRBV29-1 to TRBJ2-2; TRBD2 matches 12 bases. Germline V gene sequence: CDR1 SQVTM, CDR2 ANQGSEA. The CDR3 runs 15 residues. The V and J ends lost 8 bases and 3 bases, in that order; junction bases with no gene match: 7.